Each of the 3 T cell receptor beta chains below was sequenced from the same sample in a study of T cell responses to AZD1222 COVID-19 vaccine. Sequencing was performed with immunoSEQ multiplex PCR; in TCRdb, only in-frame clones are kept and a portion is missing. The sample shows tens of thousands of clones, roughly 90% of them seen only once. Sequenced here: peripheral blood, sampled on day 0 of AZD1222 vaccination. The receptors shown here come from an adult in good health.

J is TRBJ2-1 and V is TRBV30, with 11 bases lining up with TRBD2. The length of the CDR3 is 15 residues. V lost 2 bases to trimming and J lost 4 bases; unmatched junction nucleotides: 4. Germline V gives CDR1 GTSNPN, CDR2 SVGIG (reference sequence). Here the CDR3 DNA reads TGTGCCTGGAGTCAGGGACTAGCGGAGTACAATGAGCAGTTCTTC. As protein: CAWSQGLAEYNEQFF.

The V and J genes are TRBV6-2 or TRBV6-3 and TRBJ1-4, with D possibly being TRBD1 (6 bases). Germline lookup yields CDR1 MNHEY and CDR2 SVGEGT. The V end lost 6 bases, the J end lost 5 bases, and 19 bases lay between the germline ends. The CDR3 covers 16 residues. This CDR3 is CASSPFDRFSNEKLFF. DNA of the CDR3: TGTGCCAGCAGCCCTTTTGACAGGTTCTCCAATGAAAAACTGTTTTTT.

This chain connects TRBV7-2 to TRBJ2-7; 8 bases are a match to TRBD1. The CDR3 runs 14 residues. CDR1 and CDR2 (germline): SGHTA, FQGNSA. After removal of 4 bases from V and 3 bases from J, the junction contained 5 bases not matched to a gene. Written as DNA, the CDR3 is TGTGCCAGCAGCTCCCAGGGGGCGGGCTACGAGCAGTACTTC. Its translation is CASSSQGAGYEQYF.